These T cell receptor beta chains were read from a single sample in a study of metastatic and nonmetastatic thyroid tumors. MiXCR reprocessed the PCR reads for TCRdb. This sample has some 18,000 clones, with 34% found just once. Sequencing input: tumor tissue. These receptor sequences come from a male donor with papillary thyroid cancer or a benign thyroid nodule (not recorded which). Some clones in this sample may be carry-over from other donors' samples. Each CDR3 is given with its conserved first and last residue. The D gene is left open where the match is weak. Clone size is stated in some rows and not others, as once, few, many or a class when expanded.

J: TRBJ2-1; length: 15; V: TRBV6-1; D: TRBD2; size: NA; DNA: TGTGCCAGCTCAGGGGGACTAGCGGGAGGTCGAGAGCAGTTCTTC; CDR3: CASSGGLAGGREQFF
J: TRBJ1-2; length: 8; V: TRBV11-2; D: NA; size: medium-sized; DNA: TGTGCCAGCAGCTCCCTCATCTTC; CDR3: CASSSLIF
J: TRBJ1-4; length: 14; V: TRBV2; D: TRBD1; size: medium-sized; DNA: TGTGCCAGCAGTGTGGACAGGGGGCAAGAAAAACTGTTTTTT; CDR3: CASSVDRGQEKLFF
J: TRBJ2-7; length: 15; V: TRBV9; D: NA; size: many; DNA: TGTGCCAGCAGCGTAGCTCTGGGGACAACCTACGAGCAGTACTTC; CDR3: CASSVALGTTYEQYF
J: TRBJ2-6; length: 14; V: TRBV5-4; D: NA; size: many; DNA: TGTGCCAGCAGCCGAGAAGGGGCGGGGCGGGTCCTGACTTTC; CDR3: CASSREGAGRVLTF
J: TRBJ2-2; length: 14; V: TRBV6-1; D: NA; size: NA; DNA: TGTGCCAGCATCGCACGGCGGGGAACCGGGGAGCTGTTTTTT; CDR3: CASIARRGTGELFF
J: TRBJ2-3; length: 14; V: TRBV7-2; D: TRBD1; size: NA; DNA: TGTGCCAGCAGCTTAGACCAGGGGGCGGATACGCAGTATTTT; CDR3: CASSLDQGADTQYF
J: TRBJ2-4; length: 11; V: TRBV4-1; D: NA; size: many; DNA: TGCGCCAGCAGCCAAGGGGACATTCAGTACTTC; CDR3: CASSQGDIQYF
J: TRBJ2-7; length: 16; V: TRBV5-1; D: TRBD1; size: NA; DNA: TGCGCCAGCAGCTGGGAGGGACAGGGAGTCTCCGACGAGCAGTACTTC; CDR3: CASSWEGQGVSDEQYF
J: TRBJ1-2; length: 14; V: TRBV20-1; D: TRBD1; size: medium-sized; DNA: TGCAGTGCCTTACTGACAGGGTTCGACTATGGCTACACCTTC; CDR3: CSALLTGFDYGYTF
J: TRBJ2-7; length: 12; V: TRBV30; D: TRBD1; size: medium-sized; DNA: TGTGCCTGGAGCGTACAGGGGTACGAGCAGTACTTC; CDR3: CAWSVQGYEQYF
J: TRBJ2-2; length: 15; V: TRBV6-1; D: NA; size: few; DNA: TGTGCCAGCATCGTATCGGGAGAGAGGACCGGGGAGCTGTTTTTT; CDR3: CASIVSGERTGELFF
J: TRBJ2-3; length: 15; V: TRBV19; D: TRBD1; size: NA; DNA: TGTGCCAGTGTTAAAGCGGACAGGGGCACAGATACGCAGTATTTT; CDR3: CASVKADRGTDTQYF
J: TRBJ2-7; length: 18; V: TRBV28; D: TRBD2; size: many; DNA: TGTGCCAGCAGTCCTAACAGAAAAGGACTAGCGGGGGTCTACGAGCAGTACTTC; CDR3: CASSPNRKGLAGVYEQYF
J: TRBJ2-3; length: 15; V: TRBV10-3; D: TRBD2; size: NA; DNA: TGTGCCATCAGTGTGAGAGCGGGAGGGGTAGATACGCAGTATTTT; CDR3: CAISVRAGGVDTQYF
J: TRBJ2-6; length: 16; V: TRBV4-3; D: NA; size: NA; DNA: TGCGCCAGCAGCCAAGATGGGTCGTCTGGGGCCAACGTCCTGACTTTC; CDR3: CASSQDGSSGANVLTF
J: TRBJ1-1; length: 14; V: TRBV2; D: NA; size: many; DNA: TGTGCCAGCAGTGAAATACAGTTGAACACTGAAGCTTTCTTT; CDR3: CASSEIQLNTEAFF
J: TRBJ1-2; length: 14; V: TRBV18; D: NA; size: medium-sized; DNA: TGTGCCAGCTCCCTAGATAGCGACAACTATGGCTACACCTTC; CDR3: CASSLDSDNYGYTF
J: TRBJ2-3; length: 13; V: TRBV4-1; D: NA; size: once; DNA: TGCGCCAGCAGCCAAGCAGTAACAGATACGCAGTATTTT; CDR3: CASSQAVTDTQYF
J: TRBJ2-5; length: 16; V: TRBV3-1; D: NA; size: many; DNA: TGTGCCAGCAGCCGCCAGGGGGGCAGAGAGAAAGAGACCCAGTACTTC; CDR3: CASSRQGGREKETQYF
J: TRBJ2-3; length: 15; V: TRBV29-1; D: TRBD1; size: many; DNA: TGCAGCGTTTTTCCGGGACAGGGGAACACAGATACGCAGTATTTT; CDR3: CSVFPGQGNTDTQYF
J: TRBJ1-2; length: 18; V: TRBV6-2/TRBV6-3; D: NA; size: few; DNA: TGTGCCAGCAGAGGATCGAGGGCATCGACATTATGGTACTATGGCTACACCTTC; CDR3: CASRGSRASTLWYYGYTF
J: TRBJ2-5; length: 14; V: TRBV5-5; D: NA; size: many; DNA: TGTGCCAGCAGCTCCACGGGTTGGGGAGAGACCCAGTACTTC; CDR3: CASSSTGWGETQYF
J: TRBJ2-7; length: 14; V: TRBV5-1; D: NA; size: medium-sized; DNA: TGCGCCAGCAGCTTGGGACAGAGCTCCTACGAGCAGTACTTC; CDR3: CASSLGQSSYEQYF
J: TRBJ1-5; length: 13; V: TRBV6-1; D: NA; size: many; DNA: TGTGCCAGCGGGGACGGAGCCAATCAGCCCCAGCATTTT; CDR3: CASGDGANQPQHF
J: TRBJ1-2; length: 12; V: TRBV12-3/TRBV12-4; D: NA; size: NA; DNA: TGTGCCCGCAGTGCTACAGGGTTAGGCTACACCTTC; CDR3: CARSATGLGYTF
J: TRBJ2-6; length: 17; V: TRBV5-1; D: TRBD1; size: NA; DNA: TGCGCCAGCAGCCCACGGACAGGAAACTCTGGGGCCAACGTCCTGACTTTC; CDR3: CASSPRTGNSGANVLTF
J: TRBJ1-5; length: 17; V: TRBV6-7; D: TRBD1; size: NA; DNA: TGTGCCAGCAGTTCGGGGACAGGGGGCTATAGCAATCAGCCCCAGCATTTT; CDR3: CASSSGTGGYSNQPQHF
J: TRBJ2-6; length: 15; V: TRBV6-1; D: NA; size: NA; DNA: TGTGCCAGCAGTGAAGGCAGCTCTGGGGCCAACGTCCTGACTTTC; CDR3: CASSEGSSGANVLTF
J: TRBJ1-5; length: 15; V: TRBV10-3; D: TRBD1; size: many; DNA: TGTGCCATCAGTGAGACAGGGGGCCAGGTAGGACCCCAGCATTTT; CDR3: CAISETGGQVGPQHF
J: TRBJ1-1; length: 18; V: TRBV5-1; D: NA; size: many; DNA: TGCGCCAGCAGCTATGCCTCGGGGGGTCGTATACAGAACACTGAAGCTTTCTTT; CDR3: CASSYASGGRIQNTEAFF
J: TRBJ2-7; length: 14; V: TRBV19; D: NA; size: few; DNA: TGTGCCAGTAGTCTAGGTATAGGCACCTACGAGCAGTACTTC; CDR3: CASSLGIGTYEQYF
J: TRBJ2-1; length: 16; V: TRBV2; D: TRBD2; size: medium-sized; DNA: TGTGCCAGCAGCGTAACCGGGACTAGGGCCTACAATGAGCAGTTCTTC; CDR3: CASSVTGTRAYNEQFF
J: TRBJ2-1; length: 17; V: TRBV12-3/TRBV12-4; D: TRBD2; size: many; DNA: TGTGCCAGCAGTCCATACTCCGGGACTAGCGCCTACAATGAGCAGTTCTTC; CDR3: CASSPYSGTSAYNEQFF
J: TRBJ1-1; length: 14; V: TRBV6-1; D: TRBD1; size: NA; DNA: TGTGCCAGCAGTATCTGGACAGGCGCCACTGAAGCTTTCTTT; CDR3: CASSIWTGATEAFF
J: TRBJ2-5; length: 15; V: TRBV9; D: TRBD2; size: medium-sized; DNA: TGTGCCAGCAGCGTAGTGGGGACTAGCGGCGAGACCCAGTACTTC; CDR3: CASSVVGTSGETQYF
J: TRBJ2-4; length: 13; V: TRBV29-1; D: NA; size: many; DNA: TGCAGCGTTGAGACCGGGCCCAAAAACATTCAGTACTTC; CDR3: CSVETGPKNIQYF